This TCR beta chain was found in a study of blood T cell repertoires in COVID-19 (dated by TCRdb to 2020 to 2021). About the investigation overall: Samples covering the acute and convalescent phases of COVID-19 were provided by collaborators in the United States, Italy and Spain. The prospective study material was composed of cDNA or gDNA derived from T cells, B-cell-depleted T cells, or PBMCs. Deeply sampled blood TCRbeta repertoires from subjects exposed to, actively infected with, or recovered from COVID-19 were included in the dataset. The repertoires were made available in a free public database intended to serve as a resource for research on the immune response to SARS-CoV-2. Samples came from the ongoing ImmuneRACE study (first 160 participants) plus 1,254 subjects from 6 global collaborators. Sample metadata almost always included a de-identified subject ID, COVID-19 status, age in years and sex. HLA class I and class II types, where available, came from metadata supplied by the sample provider rather than from assay-based typing. General study outcomes and caveats: Clinical and demographic metadata were provided uncurated, with the amount varying by source and participant.

In regard to this clone: Its antigen is not yet known. There are no base qualities to consult, and no much larger clone falls within one base.

Participants in the prospective study were aged roughly 18 to 89 years, lived in some 24 United States geographic areas, and enrolled through a virtual design. To assign participants to cohorts, the prospective study relied on clinical history that participants themselves reported in a screening survey and a study questionnaire. ImmuneRACE Cohort 3 recovered participants were defined by two consecutive negative NP/OP PCR tests, healthcare professional clearance, or symptom resolution. Mobile phlebotomists in the prospective study collected whole blood, serum and a nasopharyngeal or oropharyngeal swab from every participant. Participants in the prospective study had the option to provide additional blood draws and questionnaires over a roughly two-month period. Blood samples from the prospective study were shipped frozen or at room temperature prior to DNA extraction. TCRbeta CDR3 regions were amplified from genomic DNA using the immunoSEQ Assay, a bias-controlled multiplex PCR. Concerning the study's data processing: Nucleated cell counts per sample were estimated from amplification of reference gene primers within the assay. To quantify the absolute abundance of each unique TCRbeta CDR3 rearrangement, sequence reads were collapsed and filtered. For each sample, productive Simpson clonality was calculated by taking the square root of Simpson's diversity index across productive rearrangements. What TCRdb holds here is the immuneACCESS table cut down to in-frame rearrangements. Part of the clones is not present; checked against another copy, under half of the missing clones reflect an unresolved V gene, and the others are unexplained. V and J calls and clone size are given by that table; D and trimming were obtained from the DNA. This sample has some 330,000 clones in its table, and 88% of those were observed once. Clones ranked in the top ten supply 5% of the sample.

The CDR3, from cysteine to phenylalanine, totals 13 residues. The kept DNA is CDR3 alone, 39 bases in frame from the first base. Sequences SGHNT (CDR1) and YENEEA (CDR2) are obtained from the germline V gene. V is shortened by 0 bases, J by 7 bases, and the region joining them spans 10 bases. The chain employs TRBV11-3 and TRBJ2-7; a weak D assignment points to TRBD1 (6 bases agree). The TCR sequence derives from a man aged 30 to 45 who had recovered from COVID-19. The specimen was PBMCs or T cells enriched from blood (not recorded which). CDR3 region: CASSLDRGYEQYF. The DNA sequence reads TGTGCCAGCAGCTTAGACAGGGGATATGAGCAGTACTTC.